The 5 T cell receptor beta chains in this list originate from one sample, sequenced in a study of T cells in Graves' hyperthyroidism and ophthalmopathy. Using RNA transcripts as the source, TCR beta CDR3 regions were amplified. TCR CDR3 regions were first amplified by RT-PCR with HTBI primers. TCRdb used MiXCR to reprocess the multiplex PCR reads, holding one entry per CDR3 protein. The sample shows roughly 500,000 distinct CDR3 sequences, about 14% of them seen only once. Sequencing input: blood. All receptors derive from a woman between 25 and 40 years old with Graves' hyperthyroidism that later progressed to Graves' ophthalmopathy.

This clonotype was detected ten times or more. This chain uses TRBV24-1 with TRBJ2-7, with 8 bases identical to TRBD1. Germline trimming cut 2 bases from V and 6 bases from J; bases unmatched to any gene: 8. Germline V gives CDR1 KGHDR, CDR2 SFDVKD. The CDR3 contains 15 residues. The CDR3 region has the DNA TGTGCCACCAGTGATTCCGGGACAGGTAGTCCCGAGCAGTACTTC. This sequence encodes CATSDSGTGSPEQYF.

The V gene is TRBV2, the J gene TRBJ1-5; the match to TRBD1 covers 7 bases. The CDR3 has 15 residues. The V gene's germline CDR1 is SNHLY and CDR2 FYNNEI. J was trimmed by 1 base and V by 3 bases; bases with no gene match: 3. For the CDR3, the DNA is TGTGCCAGCAGTGAGGGACAGACAAGCAATCAGCCCCAGCATTTT. Protein product: CASSEGQTSNQPQHF. Full variable domain (remainder filled in from reference TRBV2 and TRBJ1-5): EPEVTQTPSHQVTQMGQEVILRCVPISNHLYFYWYRQILGQKVEFLVSFYNNEISEKSEIFDDQFSVERPDGSNFTLKIRSTKLEDSAMYFCASSEGQTSNQPQHFGDGTRLSIL.

The chain uses TRBV12-3 or TRBV12-4 and TRBJ2-1; 9 bases are a match to TRBD2. The CDR3 has 18 amino acids. Germline trimming cut 6 bases from V and 8 bases from J; bases unmatched to any gene: 20. CDR3 nucleotide sequence: TGTGCCAGCAGCCCTTCTGGGCTGGCAGCGGGAGGTCGAGATGAGCAGTTCTTC. Translated, it gives CASSPSGLAAGGRDEQFF.

In this sample, this clonotype turned up many times. V usage is TRBV6-1 and J usage is TRBJ1-2; TRBD1 matches 8 bases. Germline CDR1 MNHNS, CDR2 SASEGT. The CDR3 totals 16 residues. V dropped 1 base and J dropped 4; count of bases not matched to a gene: 8. CDR3 sequence: CASSEGTGIFIYGYTF. The CDR3 DNA sequence: TGTGCCAGCAGTGAAGGGACAGGGATCTTCATCTATGGCTACACCTTC.

The genes are TRBV10-1 and TRBJ1-1; 7 bases agree with TRBD1. Unmatched junction bases numbered 3, after V lost 3 bases and J lost 8 bases. This CDR3 contains 12 residues. Germline V CDR1 and CDR2: WNHNN, SYGVQD (reference sequence). The DNA of the CDR3 is TGCGCCAGCAGTGACCCGACAGGGGAAGCTTTCTTT. Its protein is CASSDPTGEAFF.